Each of the 25 T cell receptor beta chains below was sequenced from the same sample in a study of control samples from healthy donors and cancer patients. TCRdb's table, derived via immunoSEQ multiplex PCR, lists solely in-frame clones and lacks some. Among around 67,000 clones, approximately 89% were seen once, and the ten largest hold less than 6.5%. The source material was PBMCs. These receptors were taken from a man in his 60s with colorectal cancer.

J is TRBJ2-1 and V is TRBV6-5, with TRBD2 matching 7 bases. Germline lookup yields CDR1 MNHEY and CDR2 SVGAGI. The CDR3 runs 15 residues. V shed 4 bases, J shed 0 bases, and the junction held 3 bases outside the gene matches. The CDR3 sequence is CASSSSGSSYNEQFF. CDR3 sequence (DNA): TGTGCCAGCAGTTCTAGCGGCAGCTCCTACAATGAGCAGTTCTTC.

The rearrangement links TRBV5-4 to TRBJ1-1; 8 nucleotides align to TRBD1. CDR1 and CDR2 from the germline V gene are SGHNT and YYREEE (reference sequence). The V segment lost 4 bases and the J segment 4 bases; nucleotides outside the gene matches: 3. The CDR3 has 13 amino acids. The CDR3 bases are TGTGCCAGCAGCCAACAGGGGGTCACTGAAGCTTTCTTT. This encodes CASSQQGVTEAFF.

V usage is TRBV10-2 and J usage is TRBJ1-1; D uncertain. V lost 1 base, J lost 1 base, and 10 bases lay in between. CDR1 is WSHSY and CDR2 is SAAADI in the germline V gene. The CDR3 contains 15 residues. CDR3 sequence: CASSELGLRNTEAFF. The CDR3 bases are TGCGCCAGCAGTGAGTTAGGACTAAGGAACACTGAAGCTTTCTTT.

J is TRBJ1-2 and V is TRBV12-3 or TRBV12-4; D call uncertain. The CDR3 sequence is 11 residues long. V gave up 8 bases and J gave up 3 bases, with 7 bases separating them. The DNA of the CDR3 is TGTGCCAGCGGGGTGGACTATGGCTACACCTTC. Translating it yields CASGVDYGYTF.

V usage is TRBV3-1 (or the pseudogene TRBV3-2) and J usage is TRBJ2-7; 7 bases are shared with TRBD1. The CDR3 covers 15 residues. Germline CDR1 is LGHDT and CDR2 is YNNKEL (reference sequence). Unmatched junction bases numbered 10, after V lost 5 bases and J lost 3 bases. CDR3 sequence reads: CASSTRDRPDYEQYF. CDR3 sequence (DNA): TGTGCCAGCAGCACCAGGGACAGACCCGACTACGAGCAGTACTTC.

This clone qualifies as medium-sized. V usage is TRBV29-1 and J usage is TRBJ2-7; TRBD1 might be the D (6 bases). CDR3 length: 13 amino acids. The germline V and J ends were trimmed by 4 bases and 6 bases, with 16 bases remaining between them. Germline V gene lookup returns CDR1 SQVTM and CDR2 ANQGSEA. The CDR3 loop reads CSVGWQGLREQYF. The CDR3 region has the DNA TGCAGCGTTGGATGGCAGGGGCTACGCGAGCAGTACTTC.

The J gene is TRBJ1-2, the V gene TRBV30; D not resolved. The germline V gene encodes CDR1 GTSNPN and CDR2 SVGIG (reference sequence). CDR3 size: 14 residues. V was shortened by 1 base and J by 4 bases, with 13 bases between the two germline ends. CDR3 region: CAWSGGLHAYGYTF. The CDR3 coding sequence is TGTGCCTGGAGTGGAGGTTTACACGCCTATGGCTACACCTTC.

The chain employs TRBV4-1 and TRBJ2-3; 10 bases are a match to TRBD2. The V gene's germline CDR1 is MGHRA and CDR2 YSYEKL. There are 17 residues in the CDR3. V lost 0 bases, J lost 6 bases, and 9 bases stayed unmatched. The CDR3 reads CASSQDGASGGLDTQYF. The CDR3 coding sequence is TGCGCCAGCAGCCAAGATGGGGCTAGCGGGGGTCTGGATACGCAGTATTTT.

The chain employs TRBV11-2 and TRBJ1-5; D is uncertain. There are 13 residues in the CDR3. CDR1 and CDR2 from the germline V gene are SGHAT and FQNNGV. Trimming shortened V by 3 bases and J by 5 bases, and 8 bases separated the two germline ends. CDR3 in amino acids: CASSFMEDQPQHF. Here the CDR3 DNA reads TGTGCCAGCAGCTTTATGGAGGATCAGCCCCAGCATTTT.

This chain connects TRBV19 to TRBJ1-5; 8 nucleotides align to TRBD1. Germline CDR1 LNHDA, CDR2 SQIVND (reference sequence). The CDR3 contains 18 residues. Trimming removed 8 bases from V and 1 base from J; junction bases left unmatched: 16. The CDR3 reads CASRKGQGAGGSNQPQHF. The CDR3 DNA sequence: TGTGCCAGTCGAAAGGGGCAGGGGGCCGGAGGAAGCAATCAGCCCCAGCATTTT.

This rearrangement joins TRBV5-1 to TRBJ2-7, with 9 positions matching TRBD2. Germline V gene data show CDR1 as SGHRS and CDR2 as YFSETQ. V lost 5 bases, J lost 3 bases, and 9 bases stayed unmatched. This CDR3 has 15 residues. CDR3 protein: CASSTGGGAFYEQYF. CDR3 nucleotides: TGCGCCAGCAGTACCGGCGGGGGGGCGTTCTACGAGCAGTACTTC.

This chain uses TRBV5-3 with TRBJ2-5, with TRBD2 as a possible D gene (6 bases). TRBV5-3 is treated as an ORF (open reading frame) with a function not yet certain. CDR3 length: 17 amino acids. Trimming removed 0 bases from V and 0 bases from J, with 15 bases in between. CDR3 in amino acids: CARSLGVDYLYQETQYF. The CDR3 DNA reads TGTGCCAGAAGCTTGGGCGTGGACTACCTGTACCAAGAGACCCAGTACTTC.

The chain recombines TRBV28 with TRBJ1-4; D is ambiguous. Per the germline V gene, CDR1 is MDHEN and CDR2 is SYDVKM. The CDR3 spans 11 residues. The V gene lost 6 bases and the J gene lost 5 bases, with 4 bases spanning the gap. This CDR3 reads CASSQNEKLFF. Written as DNA, the CDR3 is TGTGCCAGCAGCCAAAATGAAAAACTGTTTTTT.

CDR3 DNA sequence: TGTGCCACCAGGGGACTAGCGGAGACAGATACGCAGTATTTT. Its translation is CATRGLAETDTQYF. The chain carries TRBV15 and TRBJ2-3; 11 bases are shared with TRBD2. Germline assignment: CDR1 LNHNV and CDR2 YYDKDF (reference sequence). The CDR3 runs to 14 residues. V lost 6 bases to trimming and J lost 3 bases; unmatched junction nucleotides: 2.

The chain combines TRBV6-1 with TRBJ2-2; D not resolved. This CDR3 contains 15 residues. The germline CDR1 and CDR2 sequences are MNHNS and SASEGT. Trimming took 3 bases from V and 2 from J, leaving 10 bases between them. The CDR3 nucleotides are TGTGCCAGCAGTGAGGGCAGGCTAAACACCGGGGAGCTGTTTTTT. Amino acid sequence: CASSEGRLNTGELFF.

The CDR3 region is CAISPRDRGSGYTF. The CDR3 nucleotides read TGTGCCATCAGCCCCAGGGACAGGGGAAGTGGCTACACCTTC. The V and J genes are TRBV10-3 and TRBJ1-2; 10 positions agree with TRBD1. This CDR3 is 14 amino acids long. The junction had 8 bases not matched to a gene; V was cut back by 6 bases and J by 7 bases. The V gene's germline CDR1 is ENHRY and CDR2 SYGVKD.

The gene calls are TRBV2 and TRBJ2-1, with D perhaps matching TRBD2 (6 bases). CDR3 length equals 13 residues. Trimming shortened V by 2 bases and J by 10 bases, and 12 bases separated the two germline ends. The germline gives CDR1 SNHLY, CDR2 FYNNEI. For the CDR3, the DNA is TGTGCCAGCAGTGAACTGGGAGGAGGCGAGCAGTTCTTC. This encodes CASSELGGGEQFF.

CDR3 region: CASSLATSGGSREQYF. The CDR3 coding sequence is TGCGCCAGCAGCTTGGCCACTAGCGGGGGGTCCCGCGAGCAGTACTTC. The chain employs TRBV5-1 and TRBJ2-7, with 12 positions matching TRBD2. The J segment lost 6 bases and the V segment lost 0 bases, leaving 7 bases of the junction unmatched. Germline V gene lookup returns CDR1 SGHRS and CDR2 YFSETQ. This CDR3 has 16 residues.

The gene calls are TRBV7-9 and TRBJ2-1; 13 bases line up with TRBD2. V shed 1 base and J 9 bases; nucleotides not matched to a gene: 3. The germline V gene has CDR1 SEHNR and CDR2 FQNEAQ (reference sequence). CDR3 size: 15 residues. In nucleotides, the CDR3 is TGTGCCAGCAGCTTAGGGACTAGCGGGGGAAGTGAGCAGTTCTTC. Amino acid sequence: CASSLGTSGGSEQFF.

This clone was seen once. J is TRBJ2-1 and V is TRBV5-1; TRBD2 matches at 10 bases. The V gene's germline CDR1 is SGHRS and CDR2 YFSETQ. The CDR3 contains 19 residues. Trimming at V came to 4 bases and at J to 2 bases, leaving 15 bases not matched to a gene. The CDR3, as DNA: TGCGCCAGCAGCGCCCAGGTCCGCCTAGCGGGGGCCGCCTACAATGAGCAGTTCTTC. Amino acid sequence: CASSAQVRLAGAAYNEQFF.

This clone has only a few counts. The rearrangement joins TRBV9 to TRBJ1-2; TRBD1 aligns across 7 bases. Germline V gives CDR1 SGDLS, CDR2 YYNGEE. V gave up 4 bases and J gave up 4 bases; unmatched junction bases: 10. The CDR3 is made up of 15 amino acids. This CDR3 is CASSSQGGRTYGYTF. The CDR3 coding sequence is TGTGCCAGCAGCTCCCAGGGGGGCCGAACCTATGGCTACACCTTC. Based on the CDR3 plus reference TRBV9 and TRBJ1-2, the full variable domain is DSGVTQTPKHLITATGQRVTLRCSPRSGDLSVYWYQQSLDQGLQFLIQYYNGEERAKGNILERFSAQQFPDLHSELNLSSLELGDSALYFCASSSQGGRTYGYTFGSGTRLTVV.

The chain links TRBV7-2 to TRBJ2-1; 8 bases align to TRBD1. The CDR3 contains 16 residues. Germline V gene sequence: CDR1 SGHTA, CDR2 FQGNSA. V was clipped by 1 base and J by 6 bases; unmatched bases: 8. In DNA, the CDR3 is TGTGCCAGCAGCTTAGGACTCCTTACAGGGGGCAATGAGCAGTTCTTC. It codes for CASSLGLLTGGNEQFF. Supplemented by reference TRBV7-2 and TRBJ2-1, the full variable domain reads GAGVSQSPSNKVTEKGKDVELRCDPISGHTALYWYRQSLGQGLEFLIYFQGNSAPDKSGLPSDRFSAERTGGSVSTLTIQRTQQEDSAVYLCASSLGLLTGGNEQFFGPGTRLTVL.

The V and J genes are TRBV21-1 and TRBJ2-2; the listed D gene, TRBD1, was not tested against the DNA. TRBV21-1 is a pseudogene. The CDR3 runs to 16 residues. The CDR3 protein is CASSTRLDRGPGELFF. CDR3 DNA: TGTGCCAGCAGCACTCGACTCGACAGGGGGCCTGGGGAGCTGTTTTTT.

This rearrangement joins TRBV5-4 to TRBJ2-1; 8 bases are shared with TRBD2. The CDR3 has 15 amino acids. CDR1 and CDR2 (germline): SGHNT, YYREEE (reference sequence). V dropped 2 bases and J dropped 4; count of bases not matched to a gene: 5. The CDR3 region has the DNA TGTGCCAGCAGCTTTAGCGGGGTACTGTACAATGAGCAGTTCTTC. It specifies CASSFSGVLYNEQFF. Full variable domain (remainder filled in from reference TRBV5-4 and TRBJ2-1): ETGVTQSPTHLIKTRGQQVTLRCSSQSGHNTVSWYQQALGQGPQFIFQYYREEENGRGNFPPRFSGLQFPNYSSELNVNALELDDSALYLCASSFSGVLYNEQFFGPGTRLTVL.

The gene calls are TRBV12-3 or TRBV12-4 and TRBJ2-1; D is undetermined. This CDR3 comprises 11 residues. The germline V and J ends were trimmed by 4 bases and 12 bases, with 10 bases remaining between them. The CDR3 here is CASSSPPSQFF. In DNA, the CDR3 is TGTGCCAGCAGTTCCCCTCCCTCGCAGTTCTTC.